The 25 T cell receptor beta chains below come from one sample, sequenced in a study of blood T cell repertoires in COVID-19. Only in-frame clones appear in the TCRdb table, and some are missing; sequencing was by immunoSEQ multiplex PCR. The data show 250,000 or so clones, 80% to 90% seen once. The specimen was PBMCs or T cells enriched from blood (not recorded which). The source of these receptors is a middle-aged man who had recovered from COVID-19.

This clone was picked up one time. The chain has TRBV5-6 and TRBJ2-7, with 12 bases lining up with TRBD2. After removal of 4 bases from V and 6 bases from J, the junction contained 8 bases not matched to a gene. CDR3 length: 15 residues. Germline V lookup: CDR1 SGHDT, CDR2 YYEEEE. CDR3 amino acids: CASSPYGLAGSEQYF. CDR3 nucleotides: TGTGCCAGCAGCCCCTATGGACTAGCGGGATCCGAGCAGTACTTC.

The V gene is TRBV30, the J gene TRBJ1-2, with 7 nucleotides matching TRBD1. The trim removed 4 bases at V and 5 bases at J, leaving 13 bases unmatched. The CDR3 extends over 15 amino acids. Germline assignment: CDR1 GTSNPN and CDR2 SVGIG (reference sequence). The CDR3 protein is CAWKSLGTESYGYTF. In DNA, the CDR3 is TGTGCCTGGAAATCCCTAGGGACAGAGAGTTATGGCTACACCTTC.

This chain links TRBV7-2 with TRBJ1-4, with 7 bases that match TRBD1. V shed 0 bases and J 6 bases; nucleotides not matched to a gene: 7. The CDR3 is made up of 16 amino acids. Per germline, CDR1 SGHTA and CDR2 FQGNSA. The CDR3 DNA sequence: TGTGCCAGCAGCTTAGCGCTTCAGGGGGGAGATGAAAAACTGTTTTTT. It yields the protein CASSLALQGGDEKLFF.

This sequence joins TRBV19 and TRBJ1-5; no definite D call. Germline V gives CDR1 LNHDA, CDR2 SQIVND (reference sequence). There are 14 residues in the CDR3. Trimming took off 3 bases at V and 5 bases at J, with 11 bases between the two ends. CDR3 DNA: TGTGCCAGTAGTATTATTGAGGCGGATCAGCCCCAGCATTTT. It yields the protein CASSIIEADQPQHF.

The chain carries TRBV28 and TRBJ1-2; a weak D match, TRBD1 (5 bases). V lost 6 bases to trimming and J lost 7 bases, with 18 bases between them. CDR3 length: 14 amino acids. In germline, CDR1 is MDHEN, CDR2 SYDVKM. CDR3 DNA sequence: TGTGCCAGCAGGATAGACAGAAACTATGGTGGCTACACCTTC. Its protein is CASRIDRNYGGYTF.

The CDR3 bases are TGTGCCAGCAGTTTAGGCAGTTTGAAAAATTCACCCCTCCACTTT. The encoded protein is CASSLGSLKNSPLHF. The gene calls are TRBV27 and TRBJ1-6, with no clear D. V lost 2 bases and J lost 7, with 12 bases in between. The length of the CDR3 is 15 residues. CDR1 is MNHEY and CDR2 is SMNVEV in the germline V gene (reference sequence).

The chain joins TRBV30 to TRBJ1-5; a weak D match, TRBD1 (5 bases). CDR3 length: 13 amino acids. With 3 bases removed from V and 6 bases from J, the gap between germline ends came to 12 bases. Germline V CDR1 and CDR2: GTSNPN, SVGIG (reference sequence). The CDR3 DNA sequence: TGTGCCTGGAGCCAGGGTTTTGCTCAGCCCCAGCATTTT. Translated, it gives CAWSQGFAQPQHF. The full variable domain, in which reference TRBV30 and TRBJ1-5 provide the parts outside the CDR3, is SQTIHQWPATLVQPVGSPLSLECTVEGTSNPNLYWYRQAAGRGLQLLFYSVGIGQISSEVPQNLSASRPQDRQFILSSKKLLLSDSGFYLCAWSQGFAQPQHFGDGTRLSIL.

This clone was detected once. CDR3 DNA sequence: TGCGCCAGCAGCCAAGATGGGGACAGGGGGTGGGCCGAGCAGTACTTC. Translating gives CASSQDGDRGWAEQYF. The chain uses TRBV4-3 and TRBJ2-7; TRBD1 matches at 11 bases. CDR3 length: 16 amino acids. V trimming: 0 bases; J trimming: 6 bases; junction bases outside the gene matches: 7. From germline, CDR1 is LGHNA and CDR2 YSLEER.

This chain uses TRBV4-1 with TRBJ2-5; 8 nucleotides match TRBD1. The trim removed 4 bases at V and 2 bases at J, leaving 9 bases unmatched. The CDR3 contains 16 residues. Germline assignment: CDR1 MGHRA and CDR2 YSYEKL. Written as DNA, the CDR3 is TGCGCCAGCAGCCCAAATATAGACAGGGGTCAAGAGACCCAGTACTTC. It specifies CASSPNIDRGQETQYF.

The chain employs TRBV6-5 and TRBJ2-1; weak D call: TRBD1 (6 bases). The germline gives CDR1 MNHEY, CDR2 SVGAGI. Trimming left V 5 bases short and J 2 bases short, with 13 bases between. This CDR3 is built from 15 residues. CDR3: CASSMRGDTYNEQFF. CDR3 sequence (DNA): TGTGCCAGCAGTATGAGAGGGGACACCTACAATGAGCAGTTCTTC.

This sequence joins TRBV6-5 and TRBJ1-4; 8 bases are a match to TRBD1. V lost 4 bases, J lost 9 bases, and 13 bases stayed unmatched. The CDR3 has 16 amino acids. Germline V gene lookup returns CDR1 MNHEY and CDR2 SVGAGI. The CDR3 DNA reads TGTGCCAGCAGTTCCCAAAACAGGGGGATCGGAAAAAAACTGTTTTTT. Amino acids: CASSSQNRGIGKKLFF.

CDR3 bases: TGTGCCAGCAAGCCAGCTAGAAATCAGCCCCAGCATTTT. Protein product: CASKPARNQPQHF. The chain carries TRBV2 and TRBJ1-5; D gene unclear. This CDR3 spans 13 amino acids. With 7 bases removed from V and 4 bases from J, the gap between germline ends came to 11 bases. Germline V CDR1 and CDR2: SNHLY, FYNNEI.

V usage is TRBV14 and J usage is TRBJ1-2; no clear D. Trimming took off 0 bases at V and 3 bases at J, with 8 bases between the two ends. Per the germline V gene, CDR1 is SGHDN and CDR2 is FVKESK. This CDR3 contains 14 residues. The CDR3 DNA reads TGTGCCAGCAGCCAAGATCACAAACACTATGGCTACACCTTC. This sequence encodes CASSQDHKHYGYTF.

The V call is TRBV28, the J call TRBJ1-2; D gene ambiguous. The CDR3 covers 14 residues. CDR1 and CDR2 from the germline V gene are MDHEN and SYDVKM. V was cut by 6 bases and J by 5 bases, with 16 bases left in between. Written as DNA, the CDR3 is TGTGCCAGCAGCCCCCCCCGGGCGGGGTATGGCTACACCTTC. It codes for CASSPPRAGYGYTF.

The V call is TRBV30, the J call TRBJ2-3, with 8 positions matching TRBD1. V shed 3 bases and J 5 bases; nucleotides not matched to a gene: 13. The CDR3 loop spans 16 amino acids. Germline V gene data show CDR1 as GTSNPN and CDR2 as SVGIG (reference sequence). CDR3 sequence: CAWRNFGQGQGDTQYF. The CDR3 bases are TGTGCCTGGAGGAATTTTGGACAGGGCCAGGGAGATACGCAGTATTTT.

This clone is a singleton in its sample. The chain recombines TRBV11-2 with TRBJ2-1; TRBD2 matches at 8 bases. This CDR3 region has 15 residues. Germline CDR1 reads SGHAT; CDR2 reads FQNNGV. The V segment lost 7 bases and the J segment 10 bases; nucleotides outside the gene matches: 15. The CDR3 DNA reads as TGTGCCAGCAAATACCGGGGGGGCCTCGGCGAGGAGCAGTTCTTC. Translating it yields CASKYRGGLGEEQFF.

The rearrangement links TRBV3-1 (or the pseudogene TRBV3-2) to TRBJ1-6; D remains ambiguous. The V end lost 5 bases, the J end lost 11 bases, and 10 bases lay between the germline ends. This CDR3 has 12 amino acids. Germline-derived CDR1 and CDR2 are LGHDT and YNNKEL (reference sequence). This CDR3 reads CASSLLRTPLHF. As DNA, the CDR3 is TGTGCCAGCAGCTTGCTGAGGACACCCCTCCACTTT.

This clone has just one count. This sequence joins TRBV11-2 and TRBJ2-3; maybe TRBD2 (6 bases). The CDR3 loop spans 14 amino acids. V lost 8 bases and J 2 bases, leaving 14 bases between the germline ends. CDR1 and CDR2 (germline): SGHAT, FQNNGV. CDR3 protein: CASLIGGPTDTQYF. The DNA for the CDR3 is TGTGCCAGCCTTATCGGGGGACCCACAGATACGCAGTATTTT. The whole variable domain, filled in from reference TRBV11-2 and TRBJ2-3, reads EAGVAQSPRYKIIEKRQSVAFWCNPISGHATLYWYQQILGQGPKLLIQFQNNGVVDDSQLPKDRFSAERLKGVDSTLKIQPAKLEDSAVYLCASLIGGPTDTQYFGPGTRLTVL.

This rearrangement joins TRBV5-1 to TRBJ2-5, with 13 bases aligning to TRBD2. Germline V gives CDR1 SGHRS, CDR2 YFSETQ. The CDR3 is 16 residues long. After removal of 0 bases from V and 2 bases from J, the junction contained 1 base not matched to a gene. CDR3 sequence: CASSLATSGGQETQYF. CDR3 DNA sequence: TGCGCCAGCAGCTTGGCGACTAGCGGGGGGCAAGAGACCCAGTACTTC.

Here the CDR3 DNA reads TGTGCCAGCAGTTACTCGACAGGGACGAACTATGGCTACACCTTC. Its translation is CASSYSTGTNYGYTF. The V call is TRBV6-6, the J call TRBJ1-2, with 7 positions matching TRBD1. The CDR3 has 15 amino acids. The J segment lost 2 bases and the V segment lost 0 bases, leaving 3 bases of the junction unmatched. Germline CDR1 MNHNY, CDR2 SVGAGI (reference sequence).

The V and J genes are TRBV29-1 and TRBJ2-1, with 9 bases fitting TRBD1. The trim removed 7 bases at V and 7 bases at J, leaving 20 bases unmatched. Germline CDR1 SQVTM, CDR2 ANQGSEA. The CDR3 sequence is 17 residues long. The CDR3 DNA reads TGCAGCGGCCGGGACAGGGAAAAAGAGGGCCTCAGGAATGAGCAGTTCTTC. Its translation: CSGRDREKEGLRNEQFF.

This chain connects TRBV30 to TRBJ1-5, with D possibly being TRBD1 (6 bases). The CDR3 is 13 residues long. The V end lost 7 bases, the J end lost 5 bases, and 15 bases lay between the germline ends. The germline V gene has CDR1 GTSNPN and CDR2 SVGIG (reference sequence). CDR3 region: CASSTGSHQPQHF. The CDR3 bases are TGTGCCTCCTCTACAGGGTCCCATCAGCCCCAGCATTTT.

Written as DNA, the CDR3 is TGTGCTAGTGGTTTCTCCTCGGGACTAGCGGGACCAGGTCAAAGCTCCTACAATGAGCAGTTCTTC. Protein sequence: CASGFSSGLAGPGQSSYNEQFF. The rearrangement joins TRBV12-5 to TRBJ2-1; 13 bases are a match to TRBD2. The CDR3 length is 22 residues. V was clipped by 3 bases and J by 0 bases; unmatched bases: 17. Germline values: CDR1 LGHNT, CDR2 FRNRAP.

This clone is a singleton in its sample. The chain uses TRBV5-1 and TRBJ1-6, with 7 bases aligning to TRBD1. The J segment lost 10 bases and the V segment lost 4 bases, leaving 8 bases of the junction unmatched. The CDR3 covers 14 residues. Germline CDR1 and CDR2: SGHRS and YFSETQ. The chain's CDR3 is CASSATGRESPLHF. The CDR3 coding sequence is TGCGCCAGCAGCGCGACAGGGCGGGAATCACCCCTCCACTTT.

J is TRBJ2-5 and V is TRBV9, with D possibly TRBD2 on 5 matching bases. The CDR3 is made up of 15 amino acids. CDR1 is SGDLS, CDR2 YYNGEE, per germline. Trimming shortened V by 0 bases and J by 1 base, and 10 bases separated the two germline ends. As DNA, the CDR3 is TGTGCCAGCAGCGTAGCTGGAGGAGTCCAAGAGACCCAGTACTTC. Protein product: CASSVAGGVQETQYF.